The present TCR beta chain was sequenced within a study of shared clonotypes between healthy human individuals. The method was immunoSEQ multiplex PCR; TCRdb's version includes in-frame clones alone and lacks a portion of them. This repertoire shows under 1 million clones, 80% to 95% found once; its top ten account for less than 25%. Naive CD8 cells, CD45RO-negative and positively selected for CCR7, excluded terminally differentiated effector memory CD45RA+ cells. Losses at the gene ends were 4 bases for V and 5 bases for J; bases not matched to a gene: 5. The CDR3 is made up of 14 amino acids. Looked up from germline, CDR1 is MGHDK and CDR2 is SYGVNS.

This TCR came from a young man in good health. The chain links TRBV25-1 to TRBJ2-1, with 7 bases that match TRBD2. The sequenced sample consisted of naive CD8+ T cells sorted from blood. This CDR3 is CASSGREIDNEQFF. In DNA form, the CDR3 reads TGTGCCAGCAGTGGGCGGGAGATCGACAATGAGCAGTTCTTC.